Below, 6 T cell receptor beta chains from the same sample are listed, as sequenced in a study of long-term antiretroviral therapy in people with HIV. The assay used was immunoSEQ (version v3.0), run at survey level. The data were produced by immunoSEQ multiplex PCR, yet TCRdb's version contains in-frame clones alone and is incomplete. Of about 10,000 clones in the sample, less than 90% were seen once. Source: unsorted PBMCs, taken 0.3 years before starting antiretroviral therapy. The receptors were sampled from a man aged 25 to 45 with HIV.

This chain connects TRBV2 to TRBJ2-7, with D hard to call. CDR1 and CDR2 from the germline V gene are SNHLY and FYNNEI. This CDR3 contains 11 residues. Trimming took off 5 bases at V and 5 bases at J, with 7 bases between the two ends. The DNA for the CDR3 is TGTGCCAGCAGTTTCGGCCACGAGCAGTACTTC. Amino acid sequence: CASSFGHEQYF.

The CDR3 DNA reads as TGTGCCAGCAGTTACGGAAGGAACACTGAAGCTTTCTTT. Its translation is CASSYGRNTEAFF. V gene TRBV6-5 combines with J gene TRBJ1-1; no clear D. This CDR3 has 13 amino acids. The ends were cut back, 2 bases at V and 1 base at J, with 5 bases in the middle. The germline CDR1 and CDR2 sequences are MNHEY and SVGAGI.

The table lists this clone with a few counts. This chain links TRBV10-3 with TRBJ1-1; D unclear. The germline CDR1 and CDR2 sequences are ENHRY and SYGVKD. V was shortened by 4 bases and J by 4 bases, with 13 bases between the two germline ends. The CDR3 is made up of 14 amino acids. The CDR3: CAISVIPGSTEAFF. DNA for the CDR3: TGTGCCATCAGTGTGATTCCGGGGAGCACTGAAGCTTTCTTT.

In its sample, this clone was seen a few times. The V and J genes are TRBV15 and TRBJ1-6; D gene uncertain. V was shortened by 0 bases and J by 0 bases, with 9 bases between the two germline ends. This CDR3 region has 17 residues. CDR1 and CDR2 (germline): LNHNV, YYDKDF (reference sequence). CDR3 region: CATSRERLSSYNSPLHF. The DNA of the CDR3 is TGTGCCACCAGCAGAGAACGGCTAAGCTCCTATAATTCACCCCTCCACTTT.

The rearrangement uses TRBV4-2 and TRBJ1-1; D perhaps matches TRBD1 (6 bases). The CDR3 loop spans 19 amino acids. The V end was cut by 0 bases, the J end by 7 bases, with 27 bases between. CDR1 is LGHNA, CDR2 YNFKEQ, per germline. The CDR3 DNA sequence: TGTGCCAGCAGCCAAGATTTAAACAGGGAAGGCCAACGGGGAGGTGAAGCTTTCTTT. It encodes CASSQDLNREGQRGGEAFF.

J is TRBJ1-1 and V is TRBV6-6; D is possibly TRBD1 (5 bases). CDR3 length: 15 residues. V was trimmed by 5 bases and J by 0 bases, leaving 13 bases between them. Germline values: CDR1 MNHNY, CDR2 SVGAGI (reference sequence). CDR3 DNA: TGTGCCAGCAGTCCGAGGACACCCTTGAACACTGAAGCTTTCTTT. Amino acid sequence: CASSPRTPLNTEAFF.